This TCR beta chain was recorded in a study of T cells in Graves' hyperthyroidism and ophthalmopathy. RNA transcripts served as the template for amplifying TCR beta CDR3 regions. The HTBI set primed first-round TCR CDR3 RT-PCR. TCRdb used MiXCR to reprocess the multiplex PCR reads, holding one entry per CDR3 protein. The repertoire has approximately 610,000 distinct CDR3 sequences, roughly 14% of them found once; the top ten carry approximately 4.2%. In its sample, this clonotype was seen many times. Germline lookup yields CDR1 SQVTM and CDR2 ANQGSEA. J lost 2 bases, V lost 6 bases, and 5 bases had no gene match. The CDR3 sequence is 14 residues long.

Sequencing was performed on blood. This sequence was found in a woman aged 40 to 50 with Graves' ophthalmopathy. The V gene is TRBV29-1, the J gene TRBJ2-7, with 12 nucleotides matching TRBD2. The CDR3 bases are TGCAGCGTCCGCCCTAGCGGGAGGGCCTACGAGCAGTACTTC. Its translation: CSVRPSGRAYEQYF.